This is a list of T cell receptor beta chains from one sample in a study of T cells in Graves' hyperthyroidism and ophthalmopathy. TCRdb re-called the multiplex PCR reads with MiXCR, one entry per CDR3 protein. Among hundreds of thousands of distinct CDR3 sequences, over 12% were seen once, and the ten largest hold 13%. Sequencing was done on a sample of blood. The source is a man younger than 35 with Graves' ophthalmopathy. Each CDR3 is given without its conserved first and last residue. Clone sizes are given selectively: once, few, many, or a class where the clone is expanded.

j_call v_call clone_size cdr3_aa
TRBJ2-1 TRBV20-1 many SDTDMGGNEQF
TRBJ1-5 TRBV12-3/TRBV12-4 many ASSLYRYDQPQH
TRBJ2-1 TRBV20-1 many SAPLADSYNEQF
TRBJ2-5 TRBV12-3/TRBV12-4 - ASSFGGKETQY
TRBJ2-5 TRBV12-3/TRBV12-4 many ASSSGGTFSETQY
TRBJ2-1 TRBV19 few ASSIGPGSHNEQF
TRBJ1-1 TRBV7-6 few ASSLRVDPPEAF
TRBJ2-3 TRBV9 - ASSVGGASTDAQY
TRBJ1-2 TRBV5-4 - ASRGTGVSGYT
TRBJ2-7 TRBV11-2 many ASSSWGGEIYEQY
TRBJ1-2 TRBV7-9 many ASSSGAGYGYT
TRBJ2-7 TRBV2 - ASSDFGLAGEGVNEQY
TRBJ2-7 TRBV11-3 many ASSLDLNRELYEQY
TRBJ1-3 TRBV10-3 many AITQDISGNTIY
TRBJ2-7 TRBV7-2 few ASSLETSGPTYEQY
TRBJ1-3 TRBV3-1 few ASTSRTVRSGNTIY
TRBJ1-6 TRBV27 many ASSFFAGAAISPLH
TRBJ2-1 TRBV19 many ASSTNRENEQF
TRBJ1-2 TRBV11-3 many ASSSGREGYT
TRBJ1-4 TRBV11-2 many ASSRGGKLF
TRBJ1-2 TRBV15 - ATSRAQFYGYT
TRBJ1-5 TRBV7-9 many ASSSKGGTNQPQH
TRBJ2-5 TRBV6-1 many ASMLAGVLTHETQY
TRBJ1-1 TRBV29-1 few SVEQGLGTEAF
TRBJ2-3 TRBV27 many ASRKVSTDTQY
TRBJ1-5 TRBV27 few ASRPGTFQPQH
TRBJ2-3 TRBV5-1 many ASSLATGGSDTQY
TRBJ1-6 TRBV7-3 - ASSLNRGDSPLH
TRBJ1-5 TRBV2 many ASSERRANSNQPQH
TRBJ1-1 TRBV7-9 - ASSLLDAEAF
TRBJ1-2 TRBV20-1 many SATPTGNYGYT
TRBJ2-2 TRBV29-1 many SVVPSGRLPNTGELF
TRBJ2-1 TRBV27 - ASSYWAAGLANEQF
TRBJ2-2 TRBV6-6 - ASSYSRGTGVRGELF
TRBJ2-1 TRBV3-1 many ASSRLDPYNEQF
TRBJ2-1 TRBV5-5 - ASSSGTSGASYNEQF
TRBJ2-1 TRBV27 few ASTLGTSQGNEQF
TRBJ2-3 TRBV9 many ASSVGHGGAPSTDTQY
TRBJ2-1 TRBV10-1 many ASRRGQEYNEQF
TRBJ1-5 TRBV12-3/TRBV12-4 - ASSMLTGPTEPQH
TRBJ1-2 TRBV6-6 many ASSYTLRQGHGYT